Presented here are 20 T cell receptor beta chains from one specimen sequenced in a study of T cells in Graves' hyperthyroidism and ophthalmopathy. Amplified regions were TCR beta CDR3 sequences from RNA transcripts. With the HTBI primer set, the TCR CDR3 went through a first round of RT-PCR. MiXCR was run by TCRdb on the multiplex PCR reads, yielding one entry per CDR3 protein. The table records 640,000 or so distinct CDR3 sequences, about 14% of them present only once. The specimen was blood. These receptors all come from a woman between 18 and 30 years old with Graves' ophthalmopathy.

This clonotype occurred many times. The V gene is TRBV20-1, the J gene TRBJ2-1; maybe TRBD1 (6 bases). Germline V gene sequence: CDR1 DFQATT, CDR2 SNEGSKA (reference sequence). The V gene lost 4 bases and the J gene lost 1 base, with 11 bases spanning the gap. This CDR3 comprises 14 residues. CDR3: CSAMTGPSYNEQFF. CDR3 nucleotides: TGCAGTGCTATGACAGGCCCTTCCTACAATGAGCAGTTCTTC.

This clonotype was observed at least ten times. The chain is built from TRBV27 and TRBJ1-2; no clear D. The CDR3 extends over 10 amino acids. Per germline, CDR1 MNHEY and CDR2 SMNVEV (reference sequence). With 6 bases removed from V and 6 bases from J, the gap between germline ends came to 5 bases. The CDR3 sequence is CASSTDGYTF. CDR3 DNA sequence: TGTGCCAGCAGCACGGATGGCTACACCTTC.

This clonotype turned up a few times. This chain uses TRBV10-3 with TRBJ1-2; 7 positions agree with TRBD1. Germline values: CDR1 ENHRY, CDR2 SYGVKD. The CDR3 is 13 residues long. With V trimmed by 8 bases and J by 3 bases, 6 bases remained unmatched. The chain's CDR3 is CAIGTERHYGYTF. In nucleotides, the CDR3 is TGTGCCATCGGGACAGAGAGGCACTATGGCTACACCTTC.

This clonotype appeared many times. This chain connects TRBV12-3 or TRBV12-4 to TRBJ2-1; weak D call: TRBD2 (9 bases). The CDR3 contains 24 residues. Trimming removed 2 bases from V and 0 bases from J, with 35 bases in between. The CDR3 DNA is TGTGCCAGCAGTTTACTAGGGGACAGGTTTAGCGGGAGACATAACCCAACCTCCTACAATGAGCAGTTCTTC. This sequence encodes CASSLLGDRFSGRHNPTSYNEQFF.

This clonotype was recorded many times. V is TRBV30 and J is TRBJ1-4, with TRBD1 as a possible D gene (5 bases). The CDR3 has 14 residues. Germline assignment: CDR1 GTSNPN and CDR2 SVGIG (reference sequence). CDR3 nucleotide sequence: TGTGCTGCGATTTTCGGGGGTGTCACTGAAAAACTGTTTTTT. Translation: CAAIFGGVTEKLFF.

The chain joins TRBV11-2 to TRBJ2-3; TRBD2 is a possible D gene (6 bases). The germline V and J ends were trimmed by 1 base and 5 bases, with 13 bases remaining between them. CDR3 length: 15 amino acids. Per the germline V gene, CDR1 is SGHAT and CDR2 is FQNNGV. The CDR3 spells CASSLGRDPEDTQYF. CDR3 sequence (DNA): TGTGCCAGCAGCTTAGGGAGGGACCCTGAAGATACGCAGTATTTT.

The table lists this clonotype with many counts. The V and J genes are TRBV2 and TRBJ1-1, with TRBD1 as a possible D gene (5 bases). Between the trimmed V and J ends, which lost 7 bases and 3 bases, there was a span of 12 bases. CDR1 is SNHLY, CDR2 FYNNEI, per germline. CDR3 length: 13 residues. The CDR3 spells CASTTRGDTEAFF. CDR3 sequence (DNA): TGTGCCAGCACGACGAGAGGGGACACTGAAGCTTTCTTT.

This clonotype was seen ten or more times. The J gene is TRBJ2-2, the V gene TRBV6-2 or TRBV6-3; 10 bases align to TRBD2. This CDR3 is 20 amino acids long. Germline V gives CDR1 MNHEY, CDR2 SVGEGT. After removal of 2 bases from V and 4 bases from J, the junction contained 16 bases not matched to a gene. The CDR3 protein is CASSYPWDFSGRQFTGELFF. The CDR3 nucleotides read TGTGCCAGCAGTTACCCATGGGATTTTAGCGGGAGGCAGTTCACCGGGGAGCTGTTTTTT.

This clonotype was counted ten times or more. The rearrangement joins TRBV7-9 to TRBJ2-4; unclear D gene. CDR1 and CDR2 from the germline V gene are SEHNR and FQNEAQ (reference sequence). The length of the CDR3 is 14 residues. V lost 3 bases to trimming and J lost 2 bases, with 8 bases between them. CDR3 sequence (DNA): TGTGCCAGCAGCTTTGCAGGAACCAAAAACATTCAGTACTTC. Its translation is CASSFAGTKNIQYF.

This clonotype was detected only a few times. The rearrangement uses TRBV15 and TRBJ1-5, with 7 bases that match TRBD1. The trim removed 4 bases at V and 2 bases at J, leaving 5 bases unmatched. Germline lookup yields CDR1 LNHNV and CDR2 YYDKDF (reference sequence). The CDR3 contains 15 residues. The DNA for the CDR3 is TGTGCCACCAGCACTAGACAGGGAGGCAATCAGCCCCAGCATTTT. It specifies CATSTRQGGNQPQHF.

The J gene is TRBJ2-1, the V gene TRBV6-2 or TRBV6-3; 11 nucleotides align to TRBD2. V trimming: 0 bases; J trimming: 8 bases; junction bases outside the gene matches: 12. Germline values: CDR1 MNHEY, CDR2 SVGEGT. The CDR3 is 18 amino acids. CDR3 nucleotides: TGTGCCAGCAGTTACTCGAAATTAGCGGGAGGGCTAGTCGATGAGCAGTTCTTC. Translation: CASSYSKLAGGLVDEQFF.

This clonotype was detected ten times or more. J is TRBJ2-3 and V is TRBV12-3 or TRBV12-4; D gene unclear. This CDR3 region has 17 residues. The ends were cut back, 3 bases at V and 0 bases at J, with 16 bases in the middle. CDR3 sequence reads: CASSFLPTKWSTDTQYF. The DNA for the CDR3 is TGTGCCAGCAGTTTTTTGCCAACTAAGTGGAGCACAGATACGCAGTATTTT.

This clonotype was seen a few times. The chain carries TRBV20-1 and TRBJ1-2; perhaps TRBD1 as D (6 bases). V lost 0 bases, J lost 6 bases, and 14 bases lay in between. From germline, CDR1 is DFQATT and CDR2 SNEGSKA (reference sequence). The CDR3 is 14 amino acids. CDR3 DNA sequence: TGCAGTGCTAGAGATCTTGGGGGGGCCGATGGCTACACCTTC. Its translation is CSARDLGGADGYTF.

This clonotype came up a few times. The chain is built from TRBV4-2 and TRBJ1-4, with TRBD1 matching 7 bases. Germline-derived CDR1 and CDR2 are LGHNA and YNFKEQ. V lost 4 bases, J lost 5 bases, and 7 bases stayed unmatched. The length of the CDR3 is 15 residues. DNA of the CDR3: TGTGCCAGCAGCCCGGCCGGGACAGTGAATGAAAAACTGTTTTTT. Residues: CASSPAGTVNEKLFF.

This clonotype was seen ten or more times. The V gene is TRBV6-2 or TRBV6-3, the J gene TRBJ2-7, with D tentatively TRBD2 (6 bases). CDR3 length: 16 amino acids. Germline-derived CDR1 and CDR2 are MNHEY and SVGEGT. V was clipped by 4 bases and J by 1 base, with 17 bases between them. The CDR3 region is CASSSLGGVRSYEQYF. The CDR3, as DNA: TGTGCCAGCAGTTCCCTGGGCGGGGTTCGTTCCTACGAGCAGTACTTC.

This clonotype was seen many times. V is TRBV27 and J is TRBJ2-2, with a weak D call TRBD2 (5 bases). This CDR3 is built from 18 residues. Germline CDR1 and CDR2: MNHEY and SMNVEV (reference sequence). The V gene lost 3 bases and the J gene lost 5 bases, with 22 bases spanning the gap. CDR3 region: CASSFTSGFGRDTGELFF. The CDR3 coding sequence is TGTGCCAGCAGTTTTACTTCGGGGTTTGGGAGAGATACCGGGGAGCTGTTTTTT.

This clonotype came up a few times. This chain uses TRBV5-5 with TRBJ1-1, with D possibly TRBD1 on 5 matching bases. Trimming removed 0 bases from V and 5 bases from J, with 17 bases in between. Germline CDR1 reads SGHKS; CDR2 reads YYEKEE (reference sequence). The CDR3 covers 16 residues. The CDR3 bases are TGTGCCAGCAGCTTGGGACACGCAGGGCGTTGGACTGAAGCTTTCTTT. This sequence encodes CASSLGHAGRWTEAFF.

This clonotype was recorded at least ten times. The chain uses TRBV12-3 or TRBV12-4 and TRBJ2-7; D is perhaps TRBD2 (6 bases). The ends were cut back, 1 base at V and 4 bases at J, with 14 bases in the middle. The CDR3 consists of 15 residues. The chain's CDR3 is CASSLGLGGGYEQYF. CDR3 bases: TGTGCCAGCAGTTTAGGACTAGGCGGAGGATACGAGCAGTACTTC.

This clonotype appeared many times. The genes are TRBV30 and TRBJ1-2, with 8 bases lining up with TRBD1. With V trimmed by 2 bases and J by 4 bases, 12 bases remained unmatched. Germline CDR1 is GTSNPN and CDR2 is SVGIG (reference sequence). The CDR3 consists of 16 residues. CDR3 sequence (DNA): TGTGCCTGGAGTCCCGGCGCCCACGACAGGGGCTATGGCTACACCTTC. As protein: CAWSPGAHDRGYGYTF.

The V and J genes are TRBV12-3 or TRBV12-4 and TRBJ1-3; possible D gene TRBD1, 5 bases. Trimming stripped 3 bases from V and 0 bases from J, with 15 bases between. The CDR3 extends over 17 amino acids. This chain's CDR3 is CASSFVGAQTSGNTIYF. CDR3 in DNA: TGTGCCAGCAGTTTTGTTGGGGCGCAGACCTCTGGAAACACCATATATTTT.